These 10 T cell receptor beta chains came from one sample sequenced in a study of blood T cell repertoires in COVID-19. Sequencing used immunoSEQ multiplex PCR; TCRdb keeps in-frame clones, though not all of them. The sample holds roughly 69,000 clones, under 85% seen once. Sequencing was carried out using peripheral blood. The receptors here all came from a woman in her forties or fifties with acute or convalescent COVID-19.

This clone was counted between two and nine times. The chain joins TRBV7-6 to TRBJ2-1; 8 bases line up with TRBD2. From germline, CDR1 is SGHVS and CDR2 FNYEAQ. The CDR3 has 16 amino acids. The trim removed 0 bases at V and 7 bases at J, leaving 8 bases unmatched. Written as DNA, the CDR3 is TGTGCCAGCAGCTTAGCGGTGATAGCGGGGCAGAATGAGCAGTTCTTC. Translated, it gives CASSLAVIAGQNEQFF.

The chain employs TRBV18 and TRBJ1-1; D remains ambiguous. Germline V gene lookup returns CDR1 KGHSH and CDR2 LQKENI. CDR3 size: 13 residues. V was clipped by 4 bases and J by 0 bases, with 6 bases between them. The CDR3 nucleotides are TGTGCCAGCTCACTAGACATGAACACTGAAGCTTTCTTT. Protein sequence: CASSLDMNTEAFF.

V is TRBV29-1 and J is TRBJ1-2; 8 positions agree with TRBD1. V lost 2 bases, J lost 7 bases, and 9 bases stayed unmatched. Looked up from germline, CDR1 is SQVTM and CDR2 is ANQGSEA. The CDR3 is 14 amino acids. The CDR3 is CSVEPGGTGGGYTF. CDR3 sequence (DNA): TGCAGCGTTGAACCTGGGGGTACAGGGGGTGGCTACACCTTC. Supplemented by reference TRBV29-1 and TRBJ1-2, the full variable domain reads SAVISQKPSRDICQRGTSLTIQCQVDSQVTMMFWYRQQPGQSLTLIATANQGSEATYESGFVIDKFPISRPNLTFSTLTVSNMSPEDSSIYLCSVEPGGTGGGYTFGSGTRLTVV.

This chain uses TRBV11-2 with TRBJ2-1; D perhaps matches TRBD2 (6 bases). The V and J ends lost 0 bases and 0 bases respectively, with 12 bases between them. CDR3 size: 17 residues. Germline V gene data show CDR1 as SGHAT and CDR2 as FQNNGV. CDR3 nucleotides: TGTGCCAGCAGCTTAGAGCGCGGGAAACTCTCCTACAATGAGCAGTTCTTC. It yields the protein CASSLERGKLSYNEQFF.

This clone has more than one count but fewer than ten. This sequence joins TRBV7-2 and TRBJ2-1; 8 nucleotides agree with TRBD2. V gave up 0 bases and J gave up 8 bases; unmatched junction bases: 12. Germline V gene sequence: CDR1 SGHTA, CDR2 FQGNSA. The CDR3 consists of 17 residues. Written as DNA, the CDR3 is TGTGCCAGCAGCTTAGCGGTTACAGCGGGAGTAGGCTATGAGCAGTTCTTC. Translation gives CASSLAVTAGVGYEQFF.

The chain couples TRBV20-1 to TRBJ1-5; D is possibly TRBD1 (6 bases). The germline CDR1 and CDR2 sequences are DFQATT and SNEGSKA (reference sequence). This CDR3 is 13 amino acids long. Trimming cost V 3 bases and J 3 bases, with 9 bases left between them. CDR3 DNA sequence: TGCAGTGCTAGTGGACAGTACAATCAGCCCCAGCATTTT. Residues: CSASGQYNQPQHF.

V is TRBV7-9 and J is TRBJ1-2, with 7 bases identical to TRBD1. Germline CDR1 SEHNR, CDR2 FQNEAQ (reference sequence). V was clipped by 5 bases and J by 8 bases; unmatched bases: 8. CDR3 length: 13 residues. The CDR3 coding sequence is TGTGCCAGCAGCCCACGGGACAGCGAGGGCTACACCTTC. Translation: CASSPRDSEGYTF.

The chain combines TRBV30 with TRBJ2-5, with D possibly being TRBD2 (6 bases). The V end lost 3 bases, the J end lost 3 bases, and 14 bases lay between the germline ends. Germline V gives CDR1 GTSNPN, CDR2 SVGIG (reference sequence). This CDR3 has 14 amino acids. CDR3 bases: TGTGCCTGGAGGGGACTGGGGCAGAAAGAGACCCAGTACTTC. Protein product: CAWRGLGQKETQYF.

V gene TRBV7-8 combines with J gene TRBJ1-1, with D perhaps matching TRBD1 (6 bases). Trimming cost V 5 bases and J 4 bases, with 26 bases left between them. CDR1 is SGHVS, CDR2 FQNEAQ, per germline. This CDR3 is 18 amino acids long. In DNA, the CDR3 is TGTGCCAGCAGCCCTAGTAACATAATCCGGGGGGCCGGCACTGAAGCTTTCTTT. This translates into CASSPSNIIRGAGTEAFF.

The chain links TRBV10-3 to TRBJ1-2, with D possibly being TRBD1 (6 bases). The germline CDR1 and CDR2 sequences are ENHRY and SYGVKD. The CDR3 sequence is 12 residues long. V lost 4 bases and J 8 bases, leaving 11 bases between the germline ends. In DNA, the CDR3 is TGTGCCATCAGTGGTAACAGGGACGGCTACACCTTC. Encoded protein: CAISGNRDGYTF.